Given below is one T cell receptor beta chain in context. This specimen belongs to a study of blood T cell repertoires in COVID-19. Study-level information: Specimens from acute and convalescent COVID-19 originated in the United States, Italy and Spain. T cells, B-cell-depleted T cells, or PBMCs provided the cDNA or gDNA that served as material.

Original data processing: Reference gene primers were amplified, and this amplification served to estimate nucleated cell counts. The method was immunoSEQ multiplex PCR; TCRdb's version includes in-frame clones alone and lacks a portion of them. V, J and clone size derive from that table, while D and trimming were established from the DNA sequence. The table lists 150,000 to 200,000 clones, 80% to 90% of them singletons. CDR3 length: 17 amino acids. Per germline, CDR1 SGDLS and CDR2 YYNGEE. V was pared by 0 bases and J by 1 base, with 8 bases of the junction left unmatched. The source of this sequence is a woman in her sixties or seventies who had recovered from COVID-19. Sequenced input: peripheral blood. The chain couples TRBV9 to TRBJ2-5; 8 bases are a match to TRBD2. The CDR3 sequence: CASSVEALLAAQETQYF. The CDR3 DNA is TGTGCCAGCAGCGTAGAAGCCCTACTAGCGGCCCAAGAGACCCAGTACTTC. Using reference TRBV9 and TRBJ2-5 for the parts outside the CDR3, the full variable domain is DSGVTQTPKHLITATGQRVTLRCSPRSGDLSVYWYQQSLDQGLQFLIQYYNGEERAKGNILERFSAQQFPDLHSELNLSSLELGDSALYFCASSVEALLAAQETQYFGPGTRLLVL.